This T cell receptor beta chain is from a study of T cell repertoires in cytomegalovirus infection. Looking at the study overall: Use of recently identified HLA-C-restricted and well-studied HLA-B-restricted CMV epitopes was part of the study. CMV infection together with matching HLA type was indicated by public TCR beta signatures. General study points: Summed public TCR beta family frequency identified CMV carriers bearing the relevant HLA. HLA-C-restricted CMV-specific TCR beta clonotypes were dominant in the ex vivo response.

Note on this clonotype: The antigen remains undetermined.

V lost 0 bases and J lost 2, with 9 bases in between. Germline CDR1 reads SGHRS; CDR2 reads YFSETQ. There are 14 residues in the CDR3. In TCRdb, the reads were re-called with MiXCR into one record per CDR3 protein. The sample holds fewer than 650,000 distinct CDR3 sequences, almost 40% seen once. Here the sequenced sample was cultured PBMCs, taken from culture after CMV antigen stimulation. This chain joins TRBV5-1 and TRBJ2-7; no clear D. This TCR came from a human donor in good health (CMV status not recorded). Some clones in this sample may be carry-over from other donors' samples. Here the CDR3 DNA reads TGCGCCAGCAGCTTGGCCCAGGACCCCTACGAGCAGTACTTC. As protein: CASSLAQDPYEQYF.